The TCR beta chain under discussion was sequenced for a study of glioma-infiltrating T cells after dendritic cell vaccination. The ends were cut back, 5 bases at V and 4 bases at J, with 11 bases in the middle. CDR3 length: 13 amino acids. Germline lookup yields CDR1 SQVTM and CDR2 ANQGSEA. This table comes from immunoSEQ multiplex PCR, and its TCRdb copy is limited to in-frame clones, with some not included. The data contain tens of thousands of clones, 85% to 90% of them singletons. Here the sequenced sample was blood, taken before dendritic cell vaccination. V and J are TRBV29-1 and TRBJ1-4; possibly TRBD1 for D (6 bases). The TCR comes from a human donor with glioblastoma. Here the CDR3 reads CSVRQAGNEKLFF. The DNA of the CDR3 is TGCAGCGTTCGACAGGCGGGTAATGAAAAACTGTTTTTT.